The clone carrying this TCR beta chain has just a few counts. Germline V CDR1 and CDR2: LNHNV, YYDKDF (reference sequence). This CDR3 has 13 amino acids. The V and J ends lost 2 bases and 12 bases, in that order; junction bases with no gene match: 10. The data are from a study of regulatory T cells in long-lasting Graves disease. For TCR beta, libraries came from iRepertoire HTBI primers and Arm-PCR of CDR3 regions. Methods used by the authors: Identification across samples found approximately 67 TRBV and around 15 TRBJ segments. TCRdb re-called the multiplex PCR reads through MiXCR, storing one row per CDR3 protein. These V and J calls derive from TCRdb rather than the authors' analysis. The data contain more than 400,000 distinct CDR3 sequences, around 15% of them seen just once; the ten biggest clones take up 12%. The time point was: newly diagnosed GD, antithyroid drugs for less than 3 months. Extracted PBMC RNA gave rise to the TCR library.

These data were also filed under a second study, of T cells in Graves' hyperthyroidism and ophthalmopathy. That report notes: Lactation, pregnancy, other autoimmune disease or uncontrolled infection excluded patients. During a first-round RT-PCR of the TCR CDR3, the HTBI primer set was used.

The material was peripheral blood mononuclear cells (PBMCs), obtained at new diagnosis, from a patient treated with antithyroid drugs. The chain couples TRBV15 to TRBJ2-7; 7 bases fit TRBD1. This receptor was obtained from a man in his forties with Graves disease. CDR3 coding DNA: TGTGCCACCAGCAGACCAACGACAGGGCCTCGGTACTTC. Its translation: CATSRPTTGPRYF. Looking up the rest from reference TRBV15 and TRBJ2-7 gives the full variable domain: DAMVIQNPRYQVTQFGKPVTLSCSQTLNHNVMYWYQQKSSQAPKLLFHYYDKDFNNEADTPDNFQSRRPNTSFCFLDIRSPGLGDTAMYLCATSRPTTGPRYFGPGTRLTVT.